This T cell receptor (beta chain) came from a study of cytomegalovirus exposure and HLA in healthy donors. Study-wide points: Among CMV-associated TCR beta chains, most appeared HLA-restricted in a later analysis.

A word on this clone: Antigen: not known.

A multiplex PCR was run with 60 Vbeta primers and 13 Jbeta primers. Assay used: immunoSEQ multiplex PCR; TCRdb lists only in-frame clones, some missing. In the table there are 150,000 to 200,000 clones, roughly 78% of which are singletons. The trim removed 3 bases at V and 6 bases at J, leaving 11 bases unmatched. CDR3 length: 16 residues. Per the germline V gene, CDR1 is SGHRS and CDR2 is YFSETQ. The chain has TRBV5-1 and TRBJ2-1, with TRBD2 identical over 8 bases. This TCR derives from a man aged 40-49 years in good health and CMV-seropositive. Sequences were obtained from PBMCs. CDR3 DNA: TGCGCCAGCAGCTCCCTGCGGGCGGGGGGTCTCAATGAGCAGTTCTTC. It encodes CASSSLRAGGLNEQFF.